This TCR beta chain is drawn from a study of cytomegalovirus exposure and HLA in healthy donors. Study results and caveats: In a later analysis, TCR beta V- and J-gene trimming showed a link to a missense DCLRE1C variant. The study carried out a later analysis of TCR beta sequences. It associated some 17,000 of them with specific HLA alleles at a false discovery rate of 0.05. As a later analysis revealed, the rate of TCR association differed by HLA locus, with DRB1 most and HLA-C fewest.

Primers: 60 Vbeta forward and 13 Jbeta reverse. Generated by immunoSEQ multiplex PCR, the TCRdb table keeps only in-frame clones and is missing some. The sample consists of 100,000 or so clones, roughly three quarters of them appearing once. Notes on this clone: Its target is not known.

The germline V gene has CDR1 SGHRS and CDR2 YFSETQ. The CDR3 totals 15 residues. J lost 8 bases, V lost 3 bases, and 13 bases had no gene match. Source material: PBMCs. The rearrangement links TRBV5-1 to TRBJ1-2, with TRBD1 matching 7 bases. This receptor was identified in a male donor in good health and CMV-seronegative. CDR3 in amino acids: CASSSPNDRAGGYTF. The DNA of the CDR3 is TGCGCCAGCAGCTCCCCAAACGACAGGGCCGGAGGCTACACCTTC.